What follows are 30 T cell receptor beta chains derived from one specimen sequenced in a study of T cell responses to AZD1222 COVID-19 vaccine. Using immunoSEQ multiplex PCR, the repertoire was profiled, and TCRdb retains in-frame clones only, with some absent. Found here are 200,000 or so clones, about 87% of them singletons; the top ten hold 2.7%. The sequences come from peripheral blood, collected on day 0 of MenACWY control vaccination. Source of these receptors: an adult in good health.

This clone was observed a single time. CDR3 region: CASSPPGDREGVTQYF. For the CDR3, the DNA is TGCGCCAGCAGTCCTCCAGGCGACAGGGAAGGGGTTACGCAGTATTTT. The V gene is TRBV23-1, the J gene TRBJ2-3; TRBD1 aligns across 7 bases. TRBV23-1 falls under the ORF class, with uncertain function. The CDR3 has 16 residues. The V and J ends lost 4 bases and 8 bases, in that order; junction bases with no gene match: 15.

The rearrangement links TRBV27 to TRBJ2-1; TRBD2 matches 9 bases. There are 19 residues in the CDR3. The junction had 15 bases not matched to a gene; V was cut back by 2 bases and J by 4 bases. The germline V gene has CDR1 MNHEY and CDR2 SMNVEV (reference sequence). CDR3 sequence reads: CASSLKLILAGEGYNEQFF. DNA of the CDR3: TGTGCCAGCAGTTTAAAGTTAATACTAGCGGGCGAAGGGTACAATGAGCAGTTCTTC.

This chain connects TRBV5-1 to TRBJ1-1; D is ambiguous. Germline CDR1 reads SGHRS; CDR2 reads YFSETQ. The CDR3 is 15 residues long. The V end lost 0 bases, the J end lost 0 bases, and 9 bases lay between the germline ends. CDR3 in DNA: TGCGCCAGCAGCTTGGAGTGGAGGGTGAACACTGAAGCTTTCTTT. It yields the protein CASSLEWRVNTEAFF.

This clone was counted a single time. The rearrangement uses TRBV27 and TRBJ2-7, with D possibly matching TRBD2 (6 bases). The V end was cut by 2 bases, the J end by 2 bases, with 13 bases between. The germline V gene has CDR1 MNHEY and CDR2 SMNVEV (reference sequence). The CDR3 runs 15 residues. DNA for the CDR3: TGTGCCAGCAGTTTAAGCGGAGGGGCTCCCTACGAGCAGTACTTC. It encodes CASSLSGGAPYEQYF.

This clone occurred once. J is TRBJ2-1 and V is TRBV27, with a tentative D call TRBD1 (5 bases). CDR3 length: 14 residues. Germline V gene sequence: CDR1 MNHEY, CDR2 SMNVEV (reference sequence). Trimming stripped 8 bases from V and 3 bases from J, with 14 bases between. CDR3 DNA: TGTGCCAGCGGCCAGGGAATGAACTACAATGAGCAGTTCTTC. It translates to CASGQGMNYNEQFF.

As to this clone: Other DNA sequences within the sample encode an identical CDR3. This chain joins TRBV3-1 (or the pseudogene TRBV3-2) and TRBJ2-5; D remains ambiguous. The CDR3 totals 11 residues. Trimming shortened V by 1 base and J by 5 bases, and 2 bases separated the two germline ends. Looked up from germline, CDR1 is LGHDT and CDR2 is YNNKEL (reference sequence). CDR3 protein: CASSQGETQYF. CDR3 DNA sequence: TGTGCCAGCAGCCAAGGGGAGACCCAGTACTTC.

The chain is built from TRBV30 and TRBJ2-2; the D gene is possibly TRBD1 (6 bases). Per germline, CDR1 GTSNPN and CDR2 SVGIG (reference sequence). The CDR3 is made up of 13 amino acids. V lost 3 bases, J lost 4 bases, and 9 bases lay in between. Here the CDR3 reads CAWSQGTTGELFF. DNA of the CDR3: TGTGCCTGGAGCCAGGGGACCACCGGGGAGCTGTTTTTT.

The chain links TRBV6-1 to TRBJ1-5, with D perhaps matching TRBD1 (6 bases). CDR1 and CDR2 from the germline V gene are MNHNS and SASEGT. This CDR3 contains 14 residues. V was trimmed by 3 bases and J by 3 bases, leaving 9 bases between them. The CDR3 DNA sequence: TGTGCCAGCAGTGATACAGGGACCAATCAGCCCCAGCATTTT. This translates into CASSDTGTNQPQHF.

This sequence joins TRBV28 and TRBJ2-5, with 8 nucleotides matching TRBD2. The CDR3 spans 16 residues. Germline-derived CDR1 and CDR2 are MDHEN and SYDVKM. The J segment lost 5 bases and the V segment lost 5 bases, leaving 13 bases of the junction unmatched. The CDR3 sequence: CASSLPGTRLVETQYF. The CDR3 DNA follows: TGTGCCAGCAGTCTCCCCGGGACTAGATTGGTTGAGACCCAGTACTTC.

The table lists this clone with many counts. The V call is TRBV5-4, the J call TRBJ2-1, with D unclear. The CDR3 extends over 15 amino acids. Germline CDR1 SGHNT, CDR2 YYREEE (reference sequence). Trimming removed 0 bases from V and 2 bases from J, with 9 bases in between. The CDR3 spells CASSLDSRTYNEQFF. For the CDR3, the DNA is TGTGCCAGCAGCTTGGACAGTAGGACCTACAATGAGCAGTTCTTC. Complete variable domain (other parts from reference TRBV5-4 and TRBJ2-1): ETGVTQSPTHLIKTRGQQVTLRCSSQSGHNTVSWYQQALGQGPQFIFQYYREEENGRGNFPPRFSGLQFPNYSSELNVNALELDDSALYLCASSLDSRTYNEQFFGPGTRLTVL.

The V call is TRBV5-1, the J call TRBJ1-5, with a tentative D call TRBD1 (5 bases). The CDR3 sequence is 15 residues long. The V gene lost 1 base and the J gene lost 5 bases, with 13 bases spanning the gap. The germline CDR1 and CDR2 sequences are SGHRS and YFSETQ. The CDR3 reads CASSLWGGVDQPQHF. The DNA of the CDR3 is TGCGCCAGCAGCTTGTGGGGAGGGGTTGATCAGCCCCAGCATTTT.

The CDR3 sequence is CASSRGGELAKNIQYF. Written as DNA, the CDR3 is TGTGCCAGCAGCCGAGGGGGGGAACTAGCCAAAAACATTCAGTACTTC. This chain links TRBV7-8 with TRBJ2-4; weak D call: TRBD2 (7 bases). This CDR3 has 16 amino acids. In germline, CDR1 is SGHVS, CDR2 FQNEAQ. V was shortened by 5 bases and J by 0 bases, with 14 bases between the two germline ends.

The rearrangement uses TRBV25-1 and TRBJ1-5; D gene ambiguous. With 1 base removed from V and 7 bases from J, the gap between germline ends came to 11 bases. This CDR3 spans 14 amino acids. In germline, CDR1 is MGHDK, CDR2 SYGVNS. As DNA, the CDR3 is TGTGCCAGCAGTGAATCATACGCCATACAGCCCCAGCATTTT. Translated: CASSESYAIQPQHF.

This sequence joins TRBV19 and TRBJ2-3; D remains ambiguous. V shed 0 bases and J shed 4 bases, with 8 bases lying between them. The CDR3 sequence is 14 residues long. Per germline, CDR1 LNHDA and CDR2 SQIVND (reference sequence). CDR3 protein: CASSIDLGSDTQYF. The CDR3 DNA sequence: TGTGCCAGTAGTATAGATCTCGGGTCAGATACGCAGTATTTT.

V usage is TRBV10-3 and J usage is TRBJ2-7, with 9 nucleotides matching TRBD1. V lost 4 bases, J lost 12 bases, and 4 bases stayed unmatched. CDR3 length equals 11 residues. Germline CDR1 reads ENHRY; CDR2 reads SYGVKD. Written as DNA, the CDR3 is TGTGCCATCAGTGGGACAGGGGACACGTACTTC. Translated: CAISGTGDTYF.

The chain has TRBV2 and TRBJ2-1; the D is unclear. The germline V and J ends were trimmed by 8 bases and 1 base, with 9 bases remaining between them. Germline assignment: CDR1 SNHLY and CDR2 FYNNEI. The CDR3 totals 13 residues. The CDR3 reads CASQVQSYNEQFF. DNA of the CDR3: TGTGCCAGCCAAGTTCAGTCCTACAATGAGCAGTTCTTC.

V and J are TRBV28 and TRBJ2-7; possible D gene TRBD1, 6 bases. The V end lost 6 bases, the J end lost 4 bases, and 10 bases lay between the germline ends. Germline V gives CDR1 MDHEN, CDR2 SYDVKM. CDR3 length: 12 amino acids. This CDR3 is CASRRTVYEQYF. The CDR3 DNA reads TGTGCCAGCAGGCGGACAGTATACGAGCAGTACTTC.

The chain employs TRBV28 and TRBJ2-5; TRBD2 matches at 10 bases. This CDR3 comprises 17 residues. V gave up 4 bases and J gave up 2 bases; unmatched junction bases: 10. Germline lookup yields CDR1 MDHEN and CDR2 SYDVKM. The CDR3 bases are TGTGCCAGCAGTTCGTTCCGAGCGGGAGGGGGGCAAGAGACCCAGTACTTC. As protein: CASSSFRAGGGQETQYF.

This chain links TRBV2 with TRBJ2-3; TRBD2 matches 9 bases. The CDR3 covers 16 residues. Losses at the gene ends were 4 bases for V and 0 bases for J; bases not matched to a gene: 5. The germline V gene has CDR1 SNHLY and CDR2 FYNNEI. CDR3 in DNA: TGTGCCAGCAGTGGCGGGGGGGCGGTTAGCACAGATACGCAGTATTTT. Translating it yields CASSGGGAVSTDTQYF.

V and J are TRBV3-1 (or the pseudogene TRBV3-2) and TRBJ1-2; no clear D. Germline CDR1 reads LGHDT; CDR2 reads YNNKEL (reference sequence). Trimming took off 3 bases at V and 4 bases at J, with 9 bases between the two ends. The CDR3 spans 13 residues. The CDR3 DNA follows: TGTGCCAGCAGCCACGGACGGCTCTATGGCTACACCTTC. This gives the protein CASSHGRLYGYTF.

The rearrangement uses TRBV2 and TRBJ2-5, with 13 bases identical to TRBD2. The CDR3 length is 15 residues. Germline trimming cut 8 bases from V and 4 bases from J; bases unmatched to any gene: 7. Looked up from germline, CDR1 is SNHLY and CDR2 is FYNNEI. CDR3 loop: CASGGLAGEGETQYF. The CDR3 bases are TGTGCCAGCGGAGGACTAGCGGGAGAAGGAGAGACCCAGTACTTC.

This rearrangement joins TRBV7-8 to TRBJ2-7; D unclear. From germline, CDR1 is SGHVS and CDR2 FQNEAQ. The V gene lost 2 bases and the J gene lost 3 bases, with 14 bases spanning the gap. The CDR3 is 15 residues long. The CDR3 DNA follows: TGTGCCAGCAGCTTATCCATTTCTCCAGGCTACGAGCAGTACTTC. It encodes CASSLSISPGYEQYF.

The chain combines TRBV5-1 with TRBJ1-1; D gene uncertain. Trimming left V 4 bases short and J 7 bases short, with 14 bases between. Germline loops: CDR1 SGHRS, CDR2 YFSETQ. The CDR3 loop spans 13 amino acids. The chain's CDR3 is CASSPAETGEAFF. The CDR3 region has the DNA TGCGCCAGCAGCCCGGCCGAAACTGGTGAAGCTTTCTTT.

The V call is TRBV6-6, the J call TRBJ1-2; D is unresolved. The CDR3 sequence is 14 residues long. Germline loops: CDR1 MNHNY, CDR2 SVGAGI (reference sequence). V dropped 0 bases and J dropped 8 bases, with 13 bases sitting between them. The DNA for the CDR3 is TGTGCCAGCAGTTACTCGTCGCCACTCTACGGCTACACCTTC. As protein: CASSYSSPLYGYTF.

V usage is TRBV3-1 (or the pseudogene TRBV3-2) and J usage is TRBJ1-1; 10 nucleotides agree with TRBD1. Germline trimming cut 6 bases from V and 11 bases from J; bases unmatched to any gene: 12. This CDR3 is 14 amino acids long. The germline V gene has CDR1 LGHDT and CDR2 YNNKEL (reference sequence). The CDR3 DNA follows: TGTGCCAGCAGACCTCGGGACAGGGGATTGGGGGCTTTCTTT. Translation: CASRPRDRGLGAFF.

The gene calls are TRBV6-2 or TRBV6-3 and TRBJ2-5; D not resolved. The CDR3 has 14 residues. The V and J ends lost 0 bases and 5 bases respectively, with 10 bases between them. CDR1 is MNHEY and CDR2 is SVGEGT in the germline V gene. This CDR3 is CASSYSTSSETQYF. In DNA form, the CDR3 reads TGTGCCAGCAGTTACTCGACATCGTCGGAGACCCAGTACTTC.

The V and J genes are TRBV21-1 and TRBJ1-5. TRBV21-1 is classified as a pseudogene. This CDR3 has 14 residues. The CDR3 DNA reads TGTGCCAGCACCACAGGGAGGGGGGATCAGCCCCAGCATTTT. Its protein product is CASTTGRGDQPQHF.

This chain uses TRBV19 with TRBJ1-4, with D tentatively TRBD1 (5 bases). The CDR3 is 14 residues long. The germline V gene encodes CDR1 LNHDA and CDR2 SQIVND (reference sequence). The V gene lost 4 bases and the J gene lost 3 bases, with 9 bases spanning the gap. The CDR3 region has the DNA TGTGCCAGTAGTACAGGGACTCCTAATGAAAAACTGTTTTTT. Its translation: CASSTGTPNEKLFF. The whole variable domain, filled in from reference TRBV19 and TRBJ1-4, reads DGGITQSPKYLFRKEGQNVTLSCEQNLNHDAMYWYRQDPGQGLRLIYYSQIVNDFQKGDIAEGYSVSREKKESFPLTVTSAQKNPTAFYLCASSTGTPNEKLFFGSGTQLSVL.

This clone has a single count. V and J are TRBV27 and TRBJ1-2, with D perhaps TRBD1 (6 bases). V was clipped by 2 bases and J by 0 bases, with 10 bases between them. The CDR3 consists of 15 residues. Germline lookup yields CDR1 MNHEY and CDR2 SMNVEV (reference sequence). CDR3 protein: CASSLGQRPNYGYTF. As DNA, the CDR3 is TGTGCCAGCAGTTTAGGACAGCGACCTAACTATGGCTACACCTTC.

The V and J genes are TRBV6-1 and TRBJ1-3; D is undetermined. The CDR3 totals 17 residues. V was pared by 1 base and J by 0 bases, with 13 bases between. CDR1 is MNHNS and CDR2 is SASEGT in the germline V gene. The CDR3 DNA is TGTGCCAGCAGTGAAGAAGTGTACGGTTTCTCTGGAAACACCATATATTTT. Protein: CASSEEVYGFSGNTIYF.